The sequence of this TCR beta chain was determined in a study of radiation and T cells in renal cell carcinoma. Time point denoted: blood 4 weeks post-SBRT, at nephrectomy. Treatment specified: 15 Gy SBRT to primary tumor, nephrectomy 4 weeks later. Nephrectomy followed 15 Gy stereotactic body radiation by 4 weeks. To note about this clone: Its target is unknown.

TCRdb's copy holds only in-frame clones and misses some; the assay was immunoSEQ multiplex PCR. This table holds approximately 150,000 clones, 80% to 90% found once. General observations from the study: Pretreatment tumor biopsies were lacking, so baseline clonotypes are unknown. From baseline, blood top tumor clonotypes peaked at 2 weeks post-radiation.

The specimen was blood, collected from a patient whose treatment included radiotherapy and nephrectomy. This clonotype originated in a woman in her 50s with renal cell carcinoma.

The DNA for the CDR3 is TGTGCCGGTACTCCGGGACTCCGCACAGATACGCAGTATTTT. Protein sequence: CAGTPGLRTDTQYF. The chain joins TRBV2 to TRBJ2-3, with D possibly matching TRBD2 (6 bases). The CDR3 sequence is 14 residues long. Germline-derived CDR1 and CDR2 are SNHLY and FYNNEI. V dropped 11 bases and J dropped 1 base, with 16 bases sitting between them. Full variable domain (remainder filled in from reference TRBV2 and TRBJ2-3): EPEVTQTPSHQVTQMGQEVILRCVPISNHLYFYWYRQILGQKVEFLVSFYNNEISEKSEIFDDQFSVERPDGSNFTLKIRSTKLEDSAMYFCAGTPGLRTDTQYFGPGTRLTVL.